What follows describes a single TCR beta chain. This clonotype was recorded a few times. The antigen it recognizes is unknown. No base quality information exists; no much larger clone differs at one position. The CDR3 covers 11 residues, taking in both the cysteine and the phenylalanine. Just CDR3 DNA is preserved here, 33 bases in frame from base 1. V is reduced by 1 base and J by 11 bases, leaving a spacing of 8 bases between them. The germline V gene (reference sequence) yields SEHNR for CDR1 and FQNEAQ for CDR2. cDNA was synthesized by template-switch 5'RACE using a primer carrying a 10-nucleotide random unique molecular identifier by which each TCR transcript was tagged. Over 170 million TCR-beta sequences, covering 15-18 subjects, were produced in each sequencing run. The RNeasy kit was used for extraction of total RNA. The KAPA Real-time Library Amplification kit was used to amplify TCR-beta VDJ regions with primers for the TCR constant region and the 5'RACE anchor. A first PCR added sample indexes and Illumina adaptors, and a second PCR then raised library yield. After Ampure bead purification, the roughly 650 bp TCR product was size-selected on a 2% E-gel SizeSelection system. Before pooling, libraries had their quality checked on a Bioanalyzer, their concentration measured with Qubit, and their quantity determined with the Kapa Library Quantification kit. An Illumina HiSeq 2500 was used to sequence the libraries paired-end at 2 x 150 bp. To increase sequence diversity, roughly 24-32% phiX was spiked into each library pool. The paper's data handling went like this. Quality-filtered reads were processed with the UMI-based MiGEC pipeline, and over 85% of raw TCR sequences were removed by the MiGEC pipeline during error correction. IMGT germline references were used for alignment of VDJ genes, and clonotypes were defined by a unique CDR3 amino acid sequence together with V-J genes. Clonal expansion, Shannon diversity and CDR3 relatedness were evaluated with VDJtools (CalcPairwiseDistances, ClusterSamples), while phylogenetic trees were built in CLCbio workbench. Using coefficient-of-variation modelling across technical triplicates, the study counted a clone as expanded if it had at least 8 unique UMIs. TCRdb took the public reads, trimmed them with fastp at Q25, ran MiXCR for clone calling and kept in-frame beta chains. Identical CDR3 proteins give one entry, which carries the most common genes and DNA. V and J calls and clone size were set by TCRdb, not the authors. The sample table records tens of thousands of distinct CDR3 sequences; over 5.5% of these occur just once. The ten largest clones represent approximately 1.5% of the sample.

For the sorted-subset TCR libraries, the starting material was over 800,000 sorted CD4+ or CD8+ T cells. Multiple sclerosis patients were enrolled in a US clinical protocol under which disease progression was evaluated by magnetic resonance imaging. PBMCs were separated from peripheral blood using Ficoll-Hypaque density gradient centrifugation and then cryopreserved in liquid nitrogen. The study also sequenced paired sorted CD4+ and CD8+ subsets from healthy controls, HAM/TSP patients and MS patients. This specimen belongs to a study of neurological immune-mediated disorders (dated by TCRdb to between 2019 and 2020). For the wider study: Among the approximately 34 multiple sclerosis patients, relapsing-remitting MS accounted for around 30 and secondary progressive MS accounted for 3. Longitudinal samples, technical triplicates and paired sorted CD4+ and CD8+ T-cell subsets, alongside PBMC samples, were included among the approximately 110 TCR-beta libraries. Peripheral blood TCR-beta repertoires from HTLV-I-associated myelopathy (HAM/TSP) patients, multiple sclerosis patients and healthy controls were compared by UMI-based sequencing. Of the roughly 71 subjects in the cohort, around 14 were HAM/TSP patients, some 34 were multiple sclerosis patients, and about 20 were healthy controls.

What the work shows at the level of the full study, not this receptor alone: The MS cluster showed no association with clinical or MRI features, and the authors stated that larger cohorts are needed. Repertoires from 18 of 34 MS patients were grouped by phylogenetic analysis into a cluster of related CDR3 sequences, suggesting a possible repertoire-level signature. TCR clonal expansion was highest in HAM/TSP patients and lowest in MS patients, with MS patients falling below even healthy controls. No identical CDR3 amino acid sequences were found to be shared among expanded clones across subjects, suggesting that TCR-beta repertoires were private in all groups.

The source is a young woman with multiple sclerosis. Recombination linked TRBV7-9 to TRBJ1-1; the D gene cannot be resolved reliably. The sample comprised CD4+ T cells from blood. Here is the DNA: TGTGCCAGCAGCTTAGGCGGCGGGGCTTTCTTT. It is translated as CASSLGGGAFF.